The 15 T cell receptor beta chains below come from one sample, sequenced in a study of T cells in localized non-small cell lung cancer. The method was immunoSEQ multiplex PCR; TCRdb's version includes in-frame clones alone and lacks a portion of them. This sample has under 20,000 clones, with roughly 84% found just once. This specimen was peripheral blood, taken before any cancer treatment. The receptors shown here come from a male donor older than 55 with stage I lung adenocarcinoma.

The chain joins TRBV28 to TRBJ1-4, with 9 nucleotides matching TRBD1. CDR3 length equals 13 residues. V gave up 8 bases and J gave up 8 bases; unmatched junction bases: 6. The germline V gene encodes CDR1 MDHEN and CDR2 SYDVKM. The CDR3 region is CASGQGRTEKLFF. CDR3 coding DNA: TGTGCCAGCGGACAGGGGAGGACGGAAAAACTGTTTTTT.

This clone has only one observation. The chain links TRBV6-1 to TRBJ1-2; D not resolved. V lost 3 bases to trimming and J lost 4 bases, with 15 bases between them. CDR1 is MNHNS, CDR2 SASEGT, per germline. The CDR3 consists of 15 residues. The CDR3 region is CASSDGSGPLYGYTF. In nucleotides, the CDR3 is TGTGCCAGCAGTGACGGTTCGGGCCCCCTCTATGGCTACACCTTC.

The CDR3 here is CASSMATSGGAYEQYF. In DNA, the CDR3 is TGTGCCAGTAGTATGGCGACTAGCGGGGGGGCCTACGAGCAGTACTTC. The chain couples TRBV19 to TRBJ2-7, with 14 bases fitting TRBD2. The J segment lost 2 bases and the V segment lost 3 bases, leaving 3 bases of the junction unmatched. Germline CDR1 LNHDA, CDR2 SQIVND (reference sequence). The CDR3 runs to 16 residues.

The chain joins TRBV28 to TRBJ1-2; D uncertain. Germline-derived CDR1 and CDR2 are MDHEN and SYDVKM. CDR3 size: 13 residues. Trimming took off 6 bases at V and 6 bases at J, with 14 bases between the two ends. CDR3 amino acids: CASSPLSRDGYTF. The CDR3 region has the DNA TGTGCCAGCAGCCCCCTATCGAGGGATGGCTACACCTTC.

V and J are TRBV28 and TRBJ1-4; no clear D. Trimming took 5 bases from V and 4 from J, leaving 5 bases between them. Per the germline V gene, CDR1 is MDHEN and CDR2 is SYDVKM. The CDR3 contains 12 residues. The CDR3: CASSRGNEKLFF. As DNA, the CDR3 is TGTGCCAGCAGTCGGGGTAATGAAAAACTGTTTTTT.

This sequence joins TRBV7-9 and TRBJ1-5; D call uncertain. CDR1 and CDR2 (germline): SEHNR, FQNEAQ (reference sequence). CDR3 length: 13 residues. Trimming shortened V by 1 base and J by 1 base, and 2 bases separated the two germline ends. Here the CDR3 reads CASSLDSNQPQHF. The CDR3 region has the DNA TGTGCCAGCAGCTTAGACAGCAATCAGCCCCAGCATTTT. Based on the CDR3 plus reference TRBV7-9 and TRBJ1-5, the full variable domain is DTGVSQNPRHKITKRGQNVTFRCDPISEHNRLYWYRQTLGQGPEFLTYFQNEAQLEKSRLLSDRFSAERPKGSFSTLEIQRTEQGDSAMYLCASSLDSNQPQHFGDGTRLSIL.

The chain couples TRBV30 to TRBJ2-7, with D uncertain. CDR1 GTSNPN and CDR2 SVGIG come from the germline V gene (reference sequence). The CDR3 is 11 residues long. V was pared by 2 bases and J by 11 bases, with 13 bases between. This CDR3 reads CAWSKDKSEYF. The CDR3 DNA sequence: TGTGCCTGGAGTAAGGATAAATCGGAGTACTTC. Together with reference TRBV30 and TRBJ2-7, the CDR3 gives the full variable domain: SQTIHQWPATLVQPVGSPLSLECTVEGTSNPNLYWYRQAAGRGLQLLFYSVGIGQISSEVPQNLSASRPQDRQFILSSKKLLLSDSGFYLCAWSKDKSEYFGPGTRLTVT.

J is TRBJ1-1 and V is TRBV6-6; a weak D match, TRBD1 (5 bases). The germline V gene encodes CDR1 MNHNY and CDR2 SVGAGI (reference sequence). The CDR3 consists of 13 residues. With 11 bases removed from V and 1 base from J, the gap between germline ends came to 14 bases. The CDR3 DNA reads TGTGCCGCCGGGGGTCCGAAGAACACTGAAGCTTTCTTT. This gives the protein CAAGGPKNTEAFF.

This clone appeared a few times. The chain has TRBV4-3 and TRBJ2-3, with TRBD2 matching over 9 bases. After removal of 1 base from V and 5 bases from J, the junction contained 7 bases not matched to a gene. CDR3 length: 16 amino acids. Germline CDR1 is LGHNA and CDR2 is YSLEER. CDR3 protein: CASSQGASGERDTQYF. The CDR3 coding sequence is TGCGCCAGCAGCCAAGGCGCTAGCGGGGAACGAGATACGCAGTATTTT.

The chain carries TRBV6-5 and TRBJ1-2; possibly TRBD1 for D (5 bases). CDR1 and CDR2 from the germline V gene are MNHEY and SVGAGI. Between the trimmed V and J ends, which lost 2 bases and 2 bases, there was a span of 6 bases. CDR3 length: 13 residues. The CDR3 DNA reads TGTGCCAGCAGTTACGCAGGGAACTATGGCTACACCTTC. Its translation is CASSYAGNYGYTF.

This clone was picked up one time. V gene TRBV28 combines with J gene TRBJ2-3; weak D call: TRBD2 (7 bases). The V gene lost 2 bases and the J gene lost 3 bases, with 15 bases spanning the gap. The germline gives CDR1 MDHEN, CDR2 SYDVKM. This CDR3 contains 16 residues. The CDR3 loop reads CASSLGAAGQTDTQYF. The CDR3 DNA follows: TGTGCCAGCAGTTTAGGGGCAGCGGGACAAACAGATACGCAGTATTTT.

The chain couples TRBV4-1 to TRBJ2-7; 9 nucleotides match TRBD1. Germline CDR1 MGHRA, CDR2 YSYEKL. Trimming took 4 bases from V and 1 from J; bases not matched to a gene: 2. The length of the CDR3 is 14 residues. This CDR3 reads CASSLGTGSYEQYF. CDR3 DNA: TGCGCCAGCAGCCTCGGGACAGGGTCCTACGAGCAGTACTTC.

The rearrangement uses TRBV29-1 and TRBJ1-4, with 7 bases that match TRBD1. CDR3 length: 13 amino acids. Germline values: CDR1 SQVTM, CDR2 ANQGSEA. V lost 7 bases and J lost 6; bases outside the gene matches: 8. CDR3 bases: TGCAGCGCTAAACAGGGGATTCATGAAAAACTGTTTTTT. Translating gives CSAKQGIHEKLFF. Full variable domain (missing parts from reference TRBV29-1 and TRBJ1-4): SAVISQKPSRDICQRGTSLTIQCQVDSQVTMMFWYRQQPGQSLTLIATANQGSEATYESGFVIDKFPISRPNLTFSTLTVSNMSPEDSSIYLCSAKQGIHEKLFFGSGTQLSVL.

The gene calls are TRBV19 and TRBJ1-6; D ambiguous. CDR3 length: 17 amino acids. The germline V gene has CDR1 LNHDA and CDR2 SQIVND (reference sequence). V was pared by 5 bases and J by 7 bases, with 21 bases between. CDR3 nucleotide sequence: TGTGCCAGTAGTTCCATAGTTTACGGGTCGGCAAATTCACCCCTCCACTTT. Its translation is CASSSIVYGSANSPLHF.

This clone was detected only a few times. The chain combines TRBV6-6 with TRBJ1-1, with 8 positions matching TRBD1. Losses at the gene ends were 6 bases for V and 4 bases for J; bases not matched to a gene: 10. CDR3 size: 15 residues. Germline loops: CDR1 MNHNY, CDR2 SVGAGI (reference sequence). CDR3 in DNA: TGTGCCAGCAGCGACAGGGGCGCCTTGGGCACTGAAGCTTTCTTT. Protein sequence: CASSDRGALGTEAFF.